One and the same sample provided the 18 T cell receptor beta chains below, sequenced in a study of response to subunit inactivated influenza vaccine. TCRdb re-derived calls from the RT-PCR reads in MiXCR, one entry per CDR3 protein. The sample shows about 500,000 distinct CDR3 sequences, 15% to 20% of them seen only once. Specimen: CD4+ T cells sorted from PBMCs, collected approximately 25 months after vaccination. These receptors were collected from a man in his fifties or sixties who received an inactivated influenza vaccine.

About this clonotype itself: A much larger clone differs from this one at a single base, so this may be a read error. This chain uses TRBV20-1 with TRBJ1-5; the match to TRBD1 covers 10 bases. This CDR3 comprises 12 residues. From germline, CDR1 is DFQATT and CDR2 SNEGSKA (reference sequence). Here the CDR3 DNA reads TGCTGTGCTGGACAGGGGGGTCAGCCCCAGCATTTT. Translated, it gives CCAGQGGQPQHF.

The sample holds a few counts of this clonotype. V is TRBV7-6 and J is TRBJ2-1; 16 bases fit TRBD2. J was trimmed by 9 bases and V by 5 bases; bases with no gene match: 7. CDR1 and CDR2 from the germline V gene are SGHVS and FNYEAQ. This CDR3 is 16 amino acids long. The CDR3 protein is CASSARGTSGGGEQFF. The CDR3 bases are TGTGCCAGCAGCGCCCGTGGGACTAGCGGGGGGGGTGAGCAGTTCTTC.

This clonotype was detected ten times or more. This chain links TRBV28 with TRBJ2-3; 12 positions agree with TRBD2. Looked up from germline, CDR1 is MDHEN and CDR2 is SYDVKM. The CDR3 has 18 residues. V trimming: 6 bases; J trimming: 0 bases; junction bases outside the gene matches: 10. The CDR3 sequence is CASSPRVLAGGSTDTQYF. The CDR3 DNA sequence: TGTGCCAGCAGCCCAAGGGTACTAGCGGGAGGAAGCACAGATACGCAGTATTTT.

The V and J genes are TRBV7-2 and TRBJ2-3, with 9 bases fitting TRBD2. Per germline, CDR1 SGHTA and CDR2 FQGNSA. The CDR3 length is 15 residues. V shed 6 bases and J 2 bases; nucleotides not matched to a gene: 6. The CDR3 here is CASRSAGGLTDTQYF. CDR3 nucleotides: TGTGCCAGCAGATCTGCGGGGGGGCTCACAGATACGCAGTATTTT.

The gene calls are TRBV5-5 and TRBJ1-2, with D perhaps TRBD1 (5 bases). Between the trimmed V and J ends, which lost 0 bases and 7 bases, there was a span of 13 bases. The length of the CDR3 is 14 residues. Germline assignment: CDR1 SGHKS and CDR2 YYEKEE (reference sequence). CDR3 sequence: CASSLEPGRGGYTF. The CDR3 DNA follows: TGTGCCAGCAGCTTGGAACCAGGGAGGGGTGGCTACACCTTC.

This clonotype was observed a handful of times. This sequence joins TRBV24-1 and TRBJ2-2, with a tentative D call TRBD1 (6 bases). The CDR3 length is 16 residues. Germline CDR1 is KGHDR and CDR2 is SFDVKD. The V end lost 1 base, the J end lost 3 bases, and 11 bases lay between the germline ends. The CDR3 sequence is CATSDLARGDTGELFF. CDR3 DNA sequence: TGTGCCACCAGTGATTTAGCCAGGGGAGACACCGGGGAGCTGTTTTTT.

The chain has TRBV25-1 and TRBJ1-3; D remains unclear. The CDR3 consists of 15 residues. CDR1 and CDR2 from the germline V gene are MGHDK and SYGVNS. The germline V and J ends were trimmed by 4 bases and 0 bases, with 10 bases remaining between them. CDR3 region: CASSGVLASGNTIYF. CDR3 coding DNA: TGTGCCAGCAGTGGGGTCCTAGCCTCTGGAAACACCATATATTTT.

This chain connects TRBV7-6 to TRBJ2-1; D remains unclear. V lost 1 base to trimming and J lost 7 bases, with 23 bases between them. Germline values: CDR1 SGHVS, CDR2 FNYEAQ. The CDR3 contains 18 residues. CDR3 in amino acids: CASSLVSGRDRSLNEQFF. The DNA for the CDR3 is TGTGCCAGCAGCTTAGTTTCGGGCCGCGACCGTTCTTTAAATGAGCAGTTCTTC.

The V gene is TRBV25-1, the J gene TRBJ2-7; unclear D gene. There are 13 residues in the CDR3. The V gene's germline CDR1 is MGHDK and CDR2 SYGVNS. The V gene lost 2 bases and the J gene lost 0 bases, with 5 bases spanning the gap. DNA for the CDR3: TGTGCCAGCAGTGAACGAAGCTCCTACGAGCAGTACTTC. Translating it yields CASSERSSYEQYF.

This clonotype was seen a handful of times. The J gene is TRBJ2-2, the V gene TRBV20-1; no definite D call. The CDR3 is 13 residues long. The V and J ends lost 2 bases and 3 bases respectively, with 7 bases between them. Looked up from germline, CDR1 is DFQATT and CDR2 is SNEGSKA (reference sequence). CDR3 residues: CSARSPYTGELFF. CDR3 in DNA: TGCAGTGCTAGAAGTCCGTACACCGGGGAGCTGTTTTTT.

The chain is built from TRBV6-1 and TRBJ2-5; D perhaps matches TRBD2 (6 bases). The V end lost 4 bases, the J end lost 7 bases, and 19 bases lay between the germline ends. Germline V gene data show CDR1 as MNHNS and CDR2 as SASEGT. The CDR3 has 15 amino acids. CDR3 sequence (DNA): TGTGCCAGCAGTGTTTCTATAGCGGCGCCCGGGACCCAGTACTTC. It specifies CASSVSIAAPGTQYF.

The chain uses TRBV7-2 and TRBJ2-5; D is possibly TRBD1 (5 bases). The CDR3 length is 16 residues. Germline V gene data show CDR1 as SGHTA and CDR2 as FQGNSA. The V end was cut by 3 bases, the J end by 4 bases, with 18 bases between. CDR3 residues: CASSFRAGQGPETQYF. In nucleotides, the CDR3 is TGTGCCAGCAGCTTTAGGGCAGGGCAGGGTCCAGAGACCCAGTACTTC.

This clonotype was observed a handful of times. The chain joins TRBV28 to TRBJ1-3; TRBD1 aligns across 7 bases. The V gene's germline CDR1 is MDHEN and CDR2 SYDVKM. J was trimmed by 0 bases and V by 4 bases; bases with no gene match: 18. The CDR3 is 20 residues long. The CDR3 protein is CASSSTFSPDRTTSGNTIYF. In nucleotides, the CDR3 is TGTGCCAGCAGTTCTACCTTCTCCCCGGACAGGACGACCTCTGGAAACACCATATATTTT.

This clonotype was found many times. V usage is TRBV12-3 or TRBV12-4 and J usage is TRBJ1-1; 7 nucleotides agree with TRBD1. The CDR3 covers 13 residues. J gave up 3 bases and V 8 bases, and 6 bases lay outside the gene matches. The CDR3 here is CASHSTGHTEAFF. Written as DNA, the CDR3 is TGTGCCAGCCATTCGACAGGGCACACTGAAGCTTTCTTT.

In its sample, this clonotype was seen a few times. V and J are TRBV20-1 and TRBJ2-3; D gene uncertain. This CDR3 has 13 residues. Germline lookup yields CDR1 DFQATT and CDR2 SNEGSKA (reference sequence). V was trimmed by 3 bases and J by 0 bases, leaving 7 bases between them. CDR3: CSASGYSTDTQYF. The CDR3 bases are TGCAGTGCTAGCGGGTATAGCACAGATACGCAGTATTTT.

The chain uses TRBV20-1 and TRBJ2-1; D might be TRBD2 (7 bases). Germline V lookup: CDR1 DFQATT, CDR2 SNEGSKA (reference sequence). CDR3 length: 16 amino acids. Trimming left V 0 bases short and J 0 bases short, with 12 bases between. The chain's CDR3 is CSARELRGPSYNEQFF. DNA for the CDR3: TGCAGTGCTAGAGAATTGCGGGGGCCCTCCTACAATGAGCAGTTCTTC.

This clonotype was observed many times. V usage is TRBV4-3 and J usage is TRBJ2-1; TRBD2 aligns across 13 bases. The CDR3 contains 17 residues. Germline CDR1 reads LGHNA; CDR2 reads YSLEER. V was pared by 4 bases and J by 1 base, with 4 bases of the junction left unmatched. CDR3 in DNA: TGCGCCAGCAGCCCGCGACTAGCGGGGGGTTCCTACAATGAGCAGTTCTTC. Its translation: CASSPRLAGGSYNEQFF.

The CDR3 protein is CASSLVRRTDTQYF. The CDR3 bases are TGTGCCAGCAGCTTAGTTCGAAGGACAGATACGCAGTATTTT. The chain joins TRBV7-2 to TRBJ2-3; D gene ambiguous. The CDR3 totals 14 residues. The V end lost 1 base, the J end lost 3 bases, and 8 bases lay between the germline ends. The V gene's germline CDR1 is SGHTA and CDR2 FQGNSA.